This TCR beta chain was identified in a study of T cells in Graves' hyperthyroidism and ophthalmopathy. Study details: Initial diagnosis, before any treatment, was when peripheral blood was collected.

Findings and limits, study-wide: Most thyroid clonotypes with frequency above 0.001 were detected in blood.

This clonotype has a count of ten or more. The antigen is undetermined. Germline-derived CDR1 and CDR2 are SGHTA and FQGNSA. The CDR3 has 13 amino acids. V lost 2 bases, J lost 6 bases, and 11 bases lay in between. A NOSPECS grade of at least 4, a Clinical Activity Score of at least 3 and duration under 3 months were recorded in ophthalmopathy patients. Amplification yielded TCR beta CDR3 regions, with RNA transcripts as the source. The HTBI primer set was used in a first-round RT-PCR of the TCR CDR3. From the multiplex PCR reads, TCRdb called clonotypes with MiXCR, one entry per CDR3 protein. The sample lists hundreds of thousands of distinct CDR3 sequences, approximately 15% occurring once.

The rearrangement uses TRBV7-2 and TRBJ2-7, with a possible D match to TRBD2 (6 bases). Material for sequencing was blood. This TCR was sampled from a woman between 50 and 59 years old with Graves' ophthalmopathy. This CDR3 is CASSLSGDFEQYF. The DNA of the CDR3 is TGTGCCAGCAGCTTATCTGGGGACTTCGAGCAGTACTTC. Together with reference TRBV7-2 and TRBJ2-7, the CDR3 gives the full variable domain: GAGVSQSPSNKVTEKGKDVELRCDPISGHTALYWYRQSLGQGLEFLIYFQGNSAPDKSGLPSDRFSAERTGGSVSTLTIQRTQQEDSAVYLCASSLSGDFEQYFGPGTRLTVT.